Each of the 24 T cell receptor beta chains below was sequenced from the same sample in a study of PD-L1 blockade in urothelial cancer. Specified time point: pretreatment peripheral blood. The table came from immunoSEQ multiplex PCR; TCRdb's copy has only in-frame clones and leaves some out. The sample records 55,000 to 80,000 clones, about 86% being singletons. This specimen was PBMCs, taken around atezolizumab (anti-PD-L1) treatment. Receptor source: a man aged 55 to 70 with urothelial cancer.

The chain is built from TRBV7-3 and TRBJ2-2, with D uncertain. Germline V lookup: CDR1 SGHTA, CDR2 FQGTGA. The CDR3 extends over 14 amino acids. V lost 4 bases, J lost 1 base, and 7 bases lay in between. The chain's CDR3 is CASSSTGNTGELFF. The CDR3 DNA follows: TGTGCCAGCAGCTCTACTGGGAACACCGGGGAGCTGTTTTTT.

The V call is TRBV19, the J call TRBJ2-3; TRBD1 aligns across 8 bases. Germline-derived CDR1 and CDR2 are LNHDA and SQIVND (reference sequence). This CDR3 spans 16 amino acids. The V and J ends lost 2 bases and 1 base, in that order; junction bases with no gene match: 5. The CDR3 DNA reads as TGTGCCAGTAGTATAAGTGGGACAGGACGCACAGATACGCAGTATTTT. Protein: CASSISGTGRTDTQYF.

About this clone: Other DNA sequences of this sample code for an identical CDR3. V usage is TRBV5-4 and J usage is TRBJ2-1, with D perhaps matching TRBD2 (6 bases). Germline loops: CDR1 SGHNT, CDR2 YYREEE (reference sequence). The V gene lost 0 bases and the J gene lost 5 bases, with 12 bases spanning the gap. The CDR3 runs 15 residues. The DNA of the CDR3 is TGTGCCAGCAGCTTGGATGGGACTCCGGACAATGAGCAGTTCTTC. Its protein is CASSLDGTPDNEQFF.

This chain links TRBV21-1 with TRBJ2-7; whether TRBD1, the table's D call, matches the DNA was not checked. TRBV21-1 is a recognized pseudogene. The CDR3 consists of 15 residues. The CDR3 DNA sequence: TGTGCCAGCAGCAAACGGTGGGCAAAACACTACGAGCAGTACTTC. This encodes CASSKRWAKHYEQYF.

CDR3 bases: TGTGCCAGCTCCTTACGGACAGGGGGATTGAACACTGAAGCTTTCTTT. It codes for CASSLRTGGLNTEAFF. The rearrangement joins TRBV18 to TRBJ1-1; TRBD1 agrees at 10 bases. The junction had 7 bases not matched to a gene; V was cut back by 6 bases and J by 0 bases. Germline assignment: CDR1 KGHSH and CDR2 LQKENI. CDR3 length: 16 residues.

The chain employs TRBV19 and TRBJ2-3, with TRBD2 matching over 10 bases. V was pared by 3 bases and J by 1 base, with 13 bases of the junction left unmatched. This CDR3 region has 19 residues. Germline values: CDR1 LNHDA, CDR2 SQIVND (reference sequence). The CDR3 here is CASSMGIAGGPGGTDTQYF. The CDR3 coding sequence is TGTGCCAGTAGTATGGGGATAGCGGGGGGCCCAGGGGGCACAGATACGCAGTATTTT.

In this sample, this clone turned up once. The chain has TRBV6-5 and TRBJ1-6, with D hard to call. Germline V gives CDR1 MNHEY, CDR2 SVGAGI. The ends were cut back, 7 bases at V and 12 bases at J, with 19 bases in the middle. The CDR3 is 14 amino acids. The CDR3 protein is CASKPTGRIQPLHF. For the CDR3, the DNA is TGTGCCAGCAAGCCGACGGGGAGAATTCAACCCCTCCACTTT.

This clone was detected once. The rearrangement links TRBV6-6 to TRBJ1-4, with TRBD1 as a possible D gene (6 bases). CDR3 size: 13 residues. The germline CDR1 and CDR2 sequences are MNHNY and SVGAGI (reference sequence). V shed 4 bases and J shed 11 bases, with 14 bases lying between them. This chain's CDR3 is CASSSRQDRKLFF. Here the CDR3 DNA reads TGTGCCAGCAGTTCCCGACAGGATCGGAAACTGTTTTTT.

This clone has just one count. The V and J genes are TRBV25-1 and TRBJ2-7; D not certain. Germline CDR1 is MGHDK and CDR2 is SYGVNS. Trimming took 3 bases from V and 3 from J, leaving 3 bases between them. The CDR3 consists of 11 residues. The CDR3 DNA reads TGTGCCAGCAGTGACGGCTACGAGCAGTACTTC. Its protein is CASSDGYEQYF.

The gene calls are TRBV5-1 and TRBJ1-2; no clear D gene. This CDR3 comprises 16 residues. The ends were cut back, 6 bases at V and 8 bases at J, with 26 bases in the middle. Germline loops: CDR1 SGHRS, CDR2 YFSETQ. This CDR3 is CASNPVAGSRTLGYTF. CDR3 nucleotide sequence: TGCGCCAGCAACCCCGTCGCAGGCTCAAGAACTTTAGGCTACACCTTC.

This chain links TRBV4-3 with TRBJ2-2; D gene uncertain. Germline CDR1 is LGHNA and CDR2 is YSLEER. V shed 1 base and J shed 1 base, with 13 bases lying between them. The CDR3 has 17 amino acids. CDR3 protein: CASSQAPGPRNTGELFF. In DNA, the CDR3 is TGCGCCAGCAGCCAAGCTCCAGGCCCCCGGAACACCGGGGAGCTGTTTTTT.

The CDR3 DNA is TGTGCCAGTAGCCCCTCGCGGGGGTCGTGGACGGGGCCTTCTCCCCAGAATTTTAAACTGTTTTTT. This translates into CASSPSRGSWTGPSPQNFKLFF. This chain connects TRBV19 to TRBJ1-4; D is perhaps TRBD1 (5 bases). The V gene's germline CDR1 is LNHDA and CDR2 SQIVND (reference sequence). The CDR3 length is 22 residues. V was cut by 6 bases and J by 11 bases, with 43 bases left in between.

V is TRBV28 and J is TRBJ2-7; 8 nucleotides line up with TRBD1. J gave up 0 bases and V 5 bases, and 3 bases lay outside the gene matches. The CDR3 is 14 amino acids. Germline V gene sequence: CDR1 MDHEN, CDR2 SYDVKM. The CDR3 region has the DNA TGTGCCAGCAGTCCTACAGGGGGCTCCTACGAGCAGTACTTC. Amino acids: CASSPTGGSYEQYF.

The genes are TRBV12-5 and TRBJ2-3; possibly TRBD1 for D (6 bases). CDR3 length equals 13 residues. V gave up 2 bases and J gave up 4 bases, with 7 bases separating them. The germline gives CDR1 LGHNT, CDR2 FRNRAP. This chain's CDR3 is CASGLNRADTQYF. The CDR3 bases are TGTGCTAGTGGTTTGAACAGGGCAGATACGCAGTATTTT.

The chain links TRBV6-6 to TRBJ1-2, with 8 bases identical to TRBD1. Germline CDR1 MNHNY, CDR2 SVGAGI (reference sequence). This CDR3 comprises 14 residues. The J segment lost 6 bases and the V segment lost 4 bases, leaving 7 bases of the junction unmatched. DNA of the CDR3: TGTGCCAGCAGTTTTCGACAGGGGTTGGATGGCTACACCTTC. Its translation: CASSFRQGLDGYTF.

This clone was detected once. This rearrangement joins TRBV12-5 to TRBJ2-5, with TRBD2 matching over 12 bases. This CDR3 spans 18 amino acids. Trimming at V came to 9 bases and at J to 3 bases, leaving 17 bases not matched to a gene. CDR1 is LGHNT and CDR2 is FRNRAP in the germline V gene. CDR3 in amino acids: CARLRTVTSGGREETQYF. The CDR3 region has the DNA TGTGCTAGACTAAGGACGGTAACTAGCGGGGGGCGTGAAGAGACCCAGTACTTC.

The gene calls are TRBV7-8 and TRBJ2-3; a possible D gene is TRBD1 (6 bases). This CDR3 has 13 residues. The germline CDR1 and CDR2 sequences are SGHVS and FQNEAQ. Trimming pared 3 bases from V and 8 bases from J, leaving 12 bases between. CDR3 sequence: CASSFTGQATQYF. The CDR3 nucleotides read TGTGCCAGCAGCTTTACAGGGCAGGCTACGCAGTATTTT.

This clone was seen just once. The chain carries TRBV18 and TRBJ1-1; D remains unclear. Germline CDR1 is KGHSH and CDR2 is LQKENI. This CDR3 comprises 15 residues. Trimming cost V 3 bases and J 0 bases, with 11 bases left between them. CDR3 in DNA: TGTGCCAGCTCACCCACCCCGGGAGTGAACACTGAAGCTTTCTTT. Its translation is CASSPTPGVNTEAFF.

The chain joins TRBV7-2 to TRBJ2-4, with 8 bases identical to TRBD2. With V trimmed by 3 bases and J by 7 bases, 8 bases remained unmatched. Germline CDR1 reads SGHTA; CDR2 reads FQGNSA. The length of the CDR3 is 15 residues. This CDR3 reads CASSFQGTRNNIQYF. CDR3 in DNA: TGTGCCAGCAGCTTTCAAGGGACTAGGAACAACATTCAGTACTTC.

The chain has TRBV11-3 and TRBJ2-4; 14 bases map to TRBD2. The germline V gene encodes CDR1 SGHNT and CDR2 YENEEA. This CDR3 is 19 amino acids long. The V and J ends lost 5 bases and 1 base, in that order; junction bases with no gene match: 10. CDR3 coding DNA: TGTGCCAGCAGCCCGCAGACTAGCGGGGGGGCCCGGGCCAAAAACATTCAGTACTTC. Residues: CASSPQTSGGARAKNIQYF.

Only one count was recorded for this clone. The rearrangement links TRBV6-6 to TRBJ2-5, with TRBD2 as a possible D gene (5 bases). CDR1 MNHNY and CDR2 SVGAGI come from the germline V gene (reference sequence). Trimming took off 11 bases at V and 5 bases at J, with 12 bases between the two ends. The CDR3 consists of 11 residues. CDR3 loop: CASAGGETQYF. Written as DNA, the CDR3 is TGTGCCTCGGCGGGCGGGGAGACCCAGTACTTC.

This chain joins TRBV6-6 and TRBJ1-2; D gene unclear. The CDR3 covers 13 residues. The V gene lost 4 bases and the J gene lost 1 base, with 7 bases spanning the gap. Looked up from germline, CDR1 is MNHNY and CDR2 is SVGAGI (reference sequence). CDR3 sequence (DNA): TGTGCCAGCAGTTTCGGGTTTAACTATGGCTACACCTTC. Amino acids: CASSFGFNYGYTF.

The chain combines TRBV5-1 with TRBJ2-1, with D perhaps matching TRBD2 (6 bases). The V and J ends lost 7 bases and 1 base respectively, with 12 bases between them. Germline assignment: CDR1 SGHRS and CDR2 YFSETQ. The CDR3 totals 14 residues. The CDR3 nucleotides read TGCGCCAGCCGACGGGACTTATCCTACAATGAGCAGTTCTTC. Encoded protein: CASRRDLSYNEQFF.

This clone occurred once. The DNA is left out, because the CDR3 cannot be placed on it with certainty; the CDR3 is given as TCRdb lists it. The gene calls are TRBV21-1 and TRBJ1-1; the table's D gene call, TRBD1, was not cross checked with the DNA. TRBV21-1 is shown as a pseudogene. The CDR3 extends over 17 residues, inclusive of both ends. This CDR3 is CASSKVAQGARGTEAFF.